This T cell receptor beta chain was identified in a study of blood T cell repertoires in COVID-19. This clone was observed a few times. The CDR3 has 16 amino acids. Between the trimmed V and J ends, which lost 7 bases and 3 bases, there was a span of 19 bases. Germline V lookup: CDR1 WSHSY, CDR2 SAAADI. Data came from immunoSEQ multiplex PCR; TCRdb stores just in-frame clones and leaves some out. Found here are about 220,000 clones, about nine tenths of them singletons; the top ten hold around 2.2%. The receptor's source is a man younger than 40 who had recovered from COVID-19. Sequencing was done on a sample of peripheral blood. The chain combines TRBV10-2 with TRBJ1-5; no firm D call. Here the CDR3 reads CASKNPFDSDNQPQHF. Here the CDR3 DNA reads TGCGCCAGCAAAAATCCTTTCGACTCTGACAATCAGCCCCAGCATTTT.